One sample yielded the 2 T cell receptor beta chains listed below, sequenced in a study of cytomegalovirus exposure and HLA in healthy donors. Amplification used 60 Vbeta primers and 13 Jbeta primers. Assay used: immunoSEQ multiplex PCR; TCRdb lists only in-frame clones, some missing. The sample lists around 200,000 clones; 60% to 85% were seen once. Material for sequencing was PBMCs. These TCRs come from a female donor in good health and CMV-seronegative.

This chain uses TRBV29-1 with TRBJ1-3; perhaps TRBD1 as D (5 bases). CDR1 and CDR2 from the germline V gene are SQVTM and ANQGSEA. This CDR3 has 13 residues. Trimming shortened V by 6 bases and J by 4 bases, and 13 bases separated the two germline ends. In DNA form, the CDR3 reads TGCAGCGTGGGGAGGGACCGCGGAAACACCATATATTTT. It translates to CSVGRDRGNTIYF.

The chain carries TRBV5-1 and TRBJ2-3, with D perhaps matching TRBD1 (6 bases). This CDR3 has 15 amino acids. The V gene lost 7 bases and the J gene lost 0 bases, with 15 bases spanning the gap. CDR1 is SGHRS, CDR2 YFSETQ, per germline. In DNA form, the CDR3 reads TGCGCCAGCGCCTGGACAGACTCTAGCACAGATACGCAGTATTTT. It is translated as CASAWTDSSTDTQYF.